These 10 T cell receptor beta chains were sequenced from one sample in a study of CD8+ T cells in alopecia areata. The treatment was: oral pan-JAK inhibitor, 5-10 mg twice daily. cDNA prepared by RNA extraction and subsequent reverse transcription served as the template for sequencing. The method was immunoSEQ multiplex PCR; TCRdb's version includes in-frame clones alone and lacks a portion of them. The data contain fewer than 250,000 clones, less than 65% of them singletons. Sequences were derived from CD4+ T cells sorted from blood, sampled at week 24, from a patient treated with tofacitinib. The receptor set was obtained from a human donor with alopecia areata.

CDR3 residues: CSVGGQGAYNEQFF. The CDR3 nucleotides are TGCAGCGTGGGGGGACAGGGGGCCTACAATGAGCAGTTCTTC. V usage is TRBV29-1 and J usage is TRBJ2-1, with 11 bases identical to TRBD1. Germline trimming cut 6 bases from V and 2 bases from J; bases unmatched to any gene: 3. Germline-derived CDR1 and CDR2 are SQVTM and ANQGSEA. CDR3 length: 14 amino acids.

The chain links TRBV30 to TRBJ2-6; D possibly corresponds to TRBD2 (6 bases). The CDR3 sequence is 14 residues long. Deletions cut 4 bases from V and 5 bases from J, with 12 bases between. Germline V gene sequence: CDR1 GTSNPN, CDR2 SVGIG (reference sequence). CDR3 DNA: TGTGCCTGGAAGCCGGGGGACTGGGCCAACGTCCTGACTTTC. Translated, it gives CAWKPGDWANVLTF.

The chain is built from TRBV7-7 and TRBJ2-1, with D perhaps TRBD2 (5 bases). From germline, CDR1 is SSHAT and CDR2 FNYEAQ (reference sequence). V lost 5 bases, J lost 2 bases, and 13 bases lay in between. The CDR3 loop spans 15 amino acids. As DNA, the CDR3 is TGTGCCAGCAGCCTCAGCGGCGGAGCCTACAATGAGCAGTTCTTC. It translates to CASSLSGGAYNEQFF. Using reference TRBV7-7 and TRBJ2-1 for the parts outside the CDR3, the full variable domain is GAGVSQSPRYKVTKRGQDVTLRCDPISSHATLYWYQQALGQGPEFLTYFNYEAQPDKSGLPSDRFSAERPEGSISTLTIQRTEQRDSAMYRCASSLSGGAYNEQFFGPGTRLTVL.

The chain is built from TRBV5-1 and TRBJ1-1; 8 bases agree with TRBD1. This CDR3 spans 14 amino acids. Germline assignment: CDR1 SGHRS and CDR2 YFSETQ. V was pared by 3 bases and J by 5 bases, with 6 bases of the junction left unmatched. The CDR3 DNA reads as TGCGCCAGCAGCTCAGGACAGGGAGGAACTGAAGCTTTCTTT. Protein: CASSSGQGGTEAFF.

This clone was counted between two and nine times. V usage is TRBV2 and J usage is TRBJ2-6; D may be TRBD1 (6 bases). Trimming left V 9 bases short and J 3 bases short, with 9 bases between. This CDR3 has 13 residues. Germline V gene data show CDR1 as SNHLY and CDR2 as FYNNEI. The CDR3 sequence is CARQGIGANVLTF. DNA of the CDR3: TGTGCCAGACAGGGCATTGGGGCCAACGTCCTGACTTTC.

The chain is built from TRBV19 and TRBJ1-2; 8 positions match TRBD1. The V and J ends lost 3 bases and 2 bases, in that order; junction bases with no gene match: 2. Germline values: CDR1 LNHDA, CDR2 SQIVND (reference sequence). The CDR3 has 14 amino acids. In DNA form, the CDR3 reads TGTGCCAGTAGTATGGGACAGGCAAACTATGGCTACACCTTC. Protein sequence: CASSMGQANYGYTF. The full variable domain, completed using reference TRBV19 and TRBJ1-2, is DGGITQSPKYLFRKEGQNVTLSCEQNLNHDAMYWYRQDPGQGLRLIYYSQIVNDFQKGDIAEGYSVSREKKESFPLTVTSAQKNPTAFYLCASSMGQANYGYTFGSGTRLTVV.

The CDR3 is CASSTGWRGFEQFF. The CDR3, as DNA: TGTGCCAGCAGTACCGGTTGGCGGGGGTTTGAGCAGTTCTTC. The chain carries TRBV11-2 and TRBJ2-1, with 7 bases identical to TRBD2. This CDR3 contains 14 residues. Germline values: CDR1 SGHAT, CDR2 FQNNGV. The V segment lost 6 bases and the J segment 9 bases; nucleotides outside the gene matches: 11.

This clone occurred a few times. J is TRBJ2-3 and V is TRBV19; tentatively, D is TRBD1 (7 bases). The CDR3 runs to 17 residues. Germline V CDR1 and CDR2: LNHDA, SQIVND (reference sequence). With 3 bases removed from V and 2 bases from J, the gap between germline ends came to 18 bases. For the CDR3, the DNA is TGTGCCAGTAGTATCTCGTCAGGGGGGTCCACCACAGATACGCAGTATTTT. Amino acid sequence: CASSISSGGSTTDTQYF.

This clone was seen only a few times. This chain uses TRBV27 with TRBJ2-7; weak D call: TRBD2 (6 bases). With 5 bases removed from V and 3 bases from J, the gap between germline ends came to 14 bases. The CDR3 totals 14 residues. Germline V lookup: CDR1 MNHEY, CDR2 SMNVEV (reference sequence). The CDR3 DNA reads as TGTGCCAGCAGTCAACAGGCGGGGAGCTACGAGCAGTACTTC. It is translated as CASSQQAGSYEQYF.

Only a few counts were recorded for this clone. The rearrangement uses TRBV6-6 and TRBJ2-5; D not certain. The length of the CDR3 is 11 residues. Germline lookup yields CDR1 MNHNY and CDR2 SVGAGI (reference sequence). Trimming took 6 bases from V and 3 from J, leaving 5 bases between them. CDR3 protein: CASSPKETQYF. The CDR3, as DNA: TGTGCCAGCAGCCCCAAAGAGACCCAGTACTTC.